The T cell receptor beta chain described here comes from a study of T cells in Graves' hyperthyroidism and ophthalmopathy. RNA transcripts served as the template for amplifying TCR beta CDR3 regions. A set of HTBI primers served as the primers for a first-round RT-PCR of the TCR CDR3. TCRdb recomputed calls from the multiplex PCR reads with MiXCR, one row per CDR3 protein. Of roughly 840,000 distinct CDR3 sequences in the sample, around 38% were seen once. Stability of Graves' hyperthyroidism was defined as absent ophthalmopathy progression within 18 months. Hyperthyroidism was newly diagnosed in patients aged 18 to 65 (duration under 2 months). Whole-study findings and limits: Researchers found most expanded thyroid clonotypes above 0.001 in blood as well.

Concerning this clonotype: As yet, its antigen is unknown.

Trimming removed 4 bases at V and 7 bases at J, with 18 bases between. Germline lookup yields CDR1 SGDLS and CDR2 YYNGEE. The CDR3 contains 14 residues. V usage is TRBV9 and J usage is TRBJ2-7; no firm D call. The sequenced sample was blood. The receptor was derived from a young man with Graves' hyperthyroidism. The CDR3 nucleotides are TGTGCCAGCAGCCCAGCTGGACGGATTGAGGAGCAGTACTTC. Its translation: CASSPAGRIEEQYF.